This entry describes one T cell receptor beta chain. Its matching antigen is unknown. Repertoires were generated with immunoSEQ multiplex PCR, while TCRdb's copy carries only in-frame clones and drops some. The sample has tens of thousands of clones; more than 85% are singletons. This specimen belongs to a study of siplizumab effects on memory and regulatory T cells. J gave up 5 bases and V 7 bases, and 14 bases lay outside the gene matches. Germline loops: CDR1 MNHNS, CDR2 SASEGT. The CDR3 contains 15 residues. Study-level points and caveats: Where siplizumab was present, mappable alloreactive CD4+ clones averaged about 70% Treg-derived, compared with roughly 26% in controls. Naive-or-memory phenotypes were unassignable for roughly 80-97% of proliferating CD4+ or CD8+ clones.

This TCR derives from a human donor in good health. The V gene is TRBV6-1, the J gene TRBJ2-7; 7 nucleotides match TRBD1. The sequenced material came from CD8+ T cells sorted from blood. CDR3 DNA: TGTGCCAGCACCAAACAACATGGGACAGTCCACGAGCAGTACTTC. Translating it yields CASTKQHGTVHEQYF.